This section outlines one T cell receptor (beta chain) sequence together with its context. Its antigen remains unidentified. TCRdb's table, derived via immunoSEQ multiplex PCR, lists solely in-frame clones and lacks some. The sample carries 15,000 to 20,000 clones, around 86% recorded once. CDR1 is ENHRY, CDR2 SYGVKD, per germline. The V and J ends lost 6 bases and 5 bases respectively, with 10 bases between them. This CDR3 region has 13 residues. The entry originates in a study of OX40 agonist ivuxolimab in advanced cancers. Study context: The dose-escalation group included hepatocellular carcinoma, melanoma, renal cell carcinoma and head and neck cancer. Anti-PD-1, anti-PD-L1 or anti-CTLA-4 therapy given earlier was allowed, and roughly 40% had some.

General study results and limits: Determination of antigen specificity was not performed for the expanded peripheral T cells.

The sequenced sample was CD4+ or CD8+ T cells sorted from blood, obtained in a trial of the OX40 agonist ivuxolimab. This clonotype originated in an adult with an advanced solid tumor such as melanoma, head and neck, liver or kidney cancer. The chain employs TRBV10-3 and TRBJ2-2; D ambiguous. The CDR3 coding sequence is TGTGCCATCAGGGTAGGAAGGACCGGGGAGCTGTTTTTT. Residues: CAIRVGRTGELFF.